The T cell receptor (beta chain) described here comes from a study of Ad26.COV2.S vaccination and SARS-CoV-2 variants (dated by TCRdb to the early 2020s). With respect to the entire study: Donors in the vaccine arm were drawn from COV1001, a phase I-IIa trial of Ad26.COV2.S in healthy adults that was multicentre, randomized, double-blind and placebo-controlled. The TCR-sequenced set comprised approximately 30 samples: roughly 19 Ad26.COV2.S vaccine recipients, 5 placebo recipients and 8 SARS-CoV-2 convalescent individuals. Ad26.COV2.S was given intramuscularly at 5x10^10 or 1x10^11 viral particles, as a single shot or as two shots 56 days apart. The specificity and breadth of SARS-CoV-2-reactive T cell receptors after Ad26.COV2.S vaccination were assessed by TCRbeta repertoire sequencing. Throughout the experiments and outcome assessment, investigators stayed blinded to trial group allocation. Trial participants were randomized into five groups of five: low-dose or high-dose Ad26.COV2.S given once or twice, or placebo on both occasions.

What the treatment or condition label conveys for this sample: 15 to 20 received Ad26.COV2.S at low or high dose, single or two shots; about 5 received placebo; per-sample allocation not given. Repertoires of vaccine and placebo recipients were sequenced from samples collected on day 63 after the first injection. In Cohort 1b, around 25 adults aged 18-55 years were enrolled at a single site in Boston, USA, between 29 July and 7 August 2020. Ad26.COV2.S was a replication-incompetent adenovirus type 26 vector that expressed a prefusion-stabilized SARS-CoV-2 spike protein derived from the original Wuhan strain. Overall study results and their limits: Vaccine and placebo recipients had similar non-spike TCR breadth, a finding consistent with the vaccine containing only spike. Higher spike-specific TCR breadth was observed in Ad26.COV2.S recipients than in placebo recipients (P = 0.0014). The authors noted that total T cell responses may have been underestimated by the TCR breadth and depth analyses. The study was not powered for comparison of responses between vaccine doses or regimens. Substantial breadth of spike-specific CD8+ and CD4+ T cell responses was reported after vaccination.

The sample holds one count of this clone. Its antigen has not been determined. Per-base qualities were not stored, and no clone one base away is much larger. The CDR3 runs 13 amino acids, cysteine and phenylalanine included. Here the CDR3 DNA is all that survives: 39 bases in frame from base 1. According to the germline V gene, CDR1 reads MNHEY and CDR2 reads SVGAGI. After removal of 6 bases from V and 3 bases from J, the junction retains 3 bases not matched to a gene. The immunoSEQ Assay was the method used to sequence TCRbeta CDR3 regions. After extraction, genomic DNA underwent amplification by bias-controlled multiplex PCR, followed by high-throughput sequencing. As for the original processing: Collapsing and filtering of sequences were performed to quantify the absolute abundance of each unique TCRbeta CDR3 region. T cell fraction was estimated by normalizing TCRbeta template counts to usable DNA, with usable DNA measured through amplification of reference genes found in all nucleated cells. Repertoire TCRs were annotated as SARS-CoV-2-specific when V gene, CDR3 amino acid sequence and J gene were exactly matched to a known reactive TCR set. The reference SARS-CoV-2 TCR set was obtained from MIRA and was filtered for enrichment in COVID-19-positive ImmuneCODE repertoires, whereby public or cross-reactive TCRs were removed. Based on the MIRA antigens, annotated TCRs were further analysed at the level of specific ORF or position within ORF. Depth was the summed frequency of annotated unique rearrangements, while breadth was defined as annotated unique rearrangements over total unique productive rearrangements. Two-sided Wilcoxon rank-sum tests were used to compare TCR breadth between groups. TCRdb limited this immuneACCESS table to in-frame rearrangements with V and J called. A share of clones is missing; checked studies link under half to unresolved V genes, and the rest is unexplained. The V and J calls and clone size were taken over from that table, and D and trimming were inferred from the DNA. The sample contains around 420,000 clones, around 87% of them found a single time. Around 3.6% of the sample is held by the ten biggest clonotypes.

This TCR derives from a person between 18 and 65 years old who received the Ad26.COV2.S COVID-19 vaccine or a placebo. Sequencing used peripheral blood, obtained in a trial of Ad26.COV2.S vaccine versus placebo. The chain employs TRBV6-5 and TRBJ1-2, with 8 central nucleotides matching TRBD1. The CDR3 region: CASREDRDYGYTF. The sequence in DNA is TGTGCCAGCAGGGAGGACAGGGACTATGGCTACACCTTC.